One and the same sample provided the 16 T cell receptor beta chains below, sequenced in a study of cytomegalovirus exposure and HLA in healthy donors (dated by TCRdb to about 2017). The library was built by means of the immunoSEQ multiplex PCR assay. For the multiplex PCR, a mixture combining 60 forward primers for TCR Vbeta segments and 13 reverse primers for TCR Jbeta segments was used. TCRdb's version of the immuneACCESS table is confined to in-frame rearrangements and falls short of the full clone set. An unresolved V gene accounts for under half of the shortfall where checked; the remainder is of unknown origin. The sample table shows under 250,000 clones, and 65% to 85% are seen once. The ten largest clones take up approximately 1.5% of the sample. The sample taken for sequencing was PBMCs. Receptors were obtained from a man between 45 and 60 years old in good health and CMV-seronegative.

The chain couples TRBV7-8 to TRBJ2-1; 10 bases are shared with TRBD1. The germline V gene encodes CDR1 SGHVS and CDR2 FQNEAQ. The ends lost 2 bases at V and 4 bases at J; junction bases unmatched: 5. The CDR3 totals 16 residues. Here the CDR3 DNA reads TGTGCCAGCAGCTTACGGACAGGGGGTATATACAATGAGCAGTTCTTC. As protein: CASSLRTGGIYNEQFF.

This chain uses TRBV5-8 with TRBJ1-5, with D possibly matching TRBD1 (5 bases). Germline CDR1 reads SGHTS; CDR2 reads YDEGEE. This CDR3 comprises 12 residues. V was cut by 4 bases and J by 12 bases, with 14 bases left in between. The CDR3 region has the DNA TGTGCCAGCAGCCAGGGACTGCTGGGCCAGCATTTT. Its protein is CASSQGLLGQHF.

CDR3 in amino acids: CASSATDPNQPQHF. The CDR3 nucleotides read TGTGCCAGCAGTGCGACAGACCCGAATCAGCCCCAGCATTTT. J is TRBJ1-5 and V is TRBV27, with D perhaps matching TRBD1 (5 bases). The V and J ends lost 5 bases and 4 bases respectively, with 12 bases between them. This CDR3 has 14 residues. The germline V gene has CDR1 MNHEY and CDR2 SMNVEV (reference sequence).

The chain combines TRBV28 with TRBJ2-1; the match to TRBD2 covers 13 bases. V trimming: 6 bases; J trimming: 7 bases; junction bases outside the gene matches: 6. From germline, CDR1 is MDHEN and CDR2 SYDVKM. The CDR3 is 15 residues long. The CDR3 reads CASRGTSGIGNEQFF. The CDR3 nucleotides read TGTGCCAGCAGGGGGACTAGCGGGATAGGAAATGAGCAGTTCTTC.

Only one count was recorded for this clone. The chain couples TRBV7-9 to TRBJ2-3, with D unclear. The CDR3 totals 12 residues. With 6 bases removed from V and 6 bases from J, the gap between germline ends came to 10 bases. Germline CDR1 reads SEHNR; CDR2 reads FQNEAQ (reference sequence). CDR3 in DNA: TGTGCCAGCAGTATAGTATCCGATACGCAGTATTTT. This translates into CASSIVSDTQYF.

The chain is built from TRBV27 and TRBJ2-2; tentatively, D is TRBD2 (6 bases). In germline, CDR1 is MNHEY, CDR2 SMNVEV (reference sequence). CDR3 length equals 13 residues. V was trimmed by 4 bases and J by 6 bases, leaving 9 bases between them. The CDR3 spells CASSSGGPGELFF. The CDR3 bases are TGTGCCAGCAGTTCCGGGGGTCCCGGGGAGCTGTTTTTT.

A remark on this clone: The junction does not match germline at one end; this may be a read error. The rearrangement uses TRBV7-9 and TRBJ2-5; 7 nucleotides match TRBD1. This CDR3 region has 15 residues. The germline CDR1 and CDR2 sequences are SEHNR and FQNEAQ (reference sequence). The CDR3: CSSSLEGAAPETQYF. The CDR3 bases are TGTTCCAGCAGCTTAGAGGGGGCAGCCCCCGAGACCCAGTACTTC.

A note on this clone: The same CDR3 can be traced to other DNA sequences in this sample. The chain couples TRBV28 to TRBJ2-5, with D perhaps matching TRBD1 (5 bases). Germline assignment: CDR1 MDHEN and CDR2 SYDVKM. This CDR3 is 15 amino acids long. V lost 6 bases to trimming and J lost 5 bases, with 19 bases between them. CDR3 residues: CASSHSSRPGETQYF. Here the CDR3 DNA reads TGTGCCAGCAGCCACTCTTCCCGACCAGGGGAGACCCAGTACTTC.

The rearrangement joins TRBV15 to TRBJ2-5; maybe TRBD1 (5 bases). V was pared by 2 bases and J by 4 bases, with 26 bases between. The CDR3 spans 19 residues. Germline-derived CDR1 and CDR2 are LNHNV and YYDKDF (reference sequence). The CDR3: CATSRPRQGSVLPPETQYF. The CDR3 region has the DNA TGTGCCACCAGCAGACCAAGGCAGGGCTCCGTCTTACCACCAGAGACCCAGTACTTC.

This chain connects TRBV7-6 to TRBJ1-5; D is perhaps TRBD1 (5 bases). From germline, CDR1 is SGHVS and CDR2 FNYEAQ. The CDR3 loop spans 14 amino acids. V was trimmed by 5 bases and J by 2 bases, leaving 10 bases between them. The CDR3 nucleotides read TGTGCCAGCAGCCCCACGACAGGCAATCAGCCCCAGCATTTT. Translated, it gives CASSPTTGNQPQHF.

The J gene is TRBJ2-7, the V gene TRBV7-9; tentative D call: TRBD2 (5 bases). Germline loops: CDR1 SEHNR, CDR2 FQNEAQ (reference sequence). V was pared by 5 bases and J by 0 bases, with 8 bases between. This CDR3 contains 13 residues. The CDR3 is CASSLTNSYEQYF. CDR3 DNA sequence: TGTGCCAGCAGCCTGACTAACTCCTACGAGCAGTACTTC.

This sequence joins TRBV27 and TRBJ1-4, with 9 bases aligning to TRBD1. The junction had 13 bases not matched to a gene; V was cut back by 3 bases and J by 8 bases. The CDR3 sequence is 17 residues long. Germline V gives CDR1 MNHEY, CDR2 SMNVEV (reference sequence). CDR3 bases: TGTGCCAGCAGTTTGGGGTACAGGGGGCCCGTAGGGGAAAAACTGTTTTTT. Its translation: CASSLGYRGPVGEKLFF.

This clone appeared a single time. The CDR3 region is CASSQLAGYNEQFF. For the CDR3, the DNA is TGTGCCAGCAGCCAGTTGGCGGGCTACAATGAGCAGTTCTTC. The rearrangement uses TRBV14 and TRBJ2-1, with D possibly matching TRBD2 (5 bases). Looked up from germline, CDR1 is SGHDN and CDR2 is FVKESK. The CDR3 is 14 amino acids. Trimming shortened V by 3 bases and J by 3 bases, and 9 bases separated the two germline ends.

The gene calls are TRBV19 and TRBJ2-7, with D possibly TRBD1 on 6 matching bases. Germline V CDR1 and CDR2: LNHDA, SQIVND (reference sequence). With 3 bases removed from V and 3 bases from J, the gap between germline ends came to 12 bases. The CDR3 is 14 amino acids. The CDR3 spells CASSMGTGNYEQYF. The CDR3 DNA sequence: TGTGCCAGTAGTATGGGTACAGGGAACTACGAGCAGTACTTC. The full variable domain, in which reference TRBV19 and TRBJ2-7 provide the parts outside the CDR3, is DGGITQSPKYLFRKEGQNVTLSCEQNLNHDAMYWYRQDPGQGLRLIYYSQIVNDFQKGDIAEGYSVSREKKESFPLTVTSAQKNPTAFYLCASSMGTGNYEQYFGPGTRLTVT.

This clone is a singleton in its sample. The chain uses TRBV5-4 and TRBJ2-1, with D possibly being TRBD1 (6 bases). The germline V and J ends were trimmed by 3 bases and 9 bases, with 19 bases remaining between them. Per the germline V gene, CDR1 is SGHNT and CDR2 is YYREEE (reference sequence). This CDR3 region has 15 residues. The CDR3 DNA is TGTGCCAGCAGCTCCGGGACACCCGGGGTCGGTGAGCAGTTCTTC. This sequence encodes CASSSGTPGVGEQFF. Together with reference TRBV5-4 and TRBJ2-1, the CDR3 gives the full variable domain: ETGVTQSPTHLIKTRGQQVTLRCSSQSGHNTVSWYQQALGQGPQFIFQYYREEENGRGNFPPRFSGLQFPNYSSELNVNALELDDSALYLCASSSGTPGVGEQFFGPGTRLTVL.

The chain couples TRBV28 to TRBJ2-1, with a possible D match to TRBD2 (7 bases). The CDR3 is 18 residues long. V lost 7 bases and J 1 base, leaving 23 bases between the germline ends. The germline V gene encodes CDR1 MDHEN and CDR2 SYDVKM. The CDR3 bases are TGTGCCAGCATCTCTAGGGGGGGCAGGGGTTTTTCCTACAATGAGCAGTTCTTC. Translation: CASISRGGRGFSYNEQFF.